This section outlines one TCR beta chain sequence together with its context. The data were produced by immunoSEQ multiplex PCR, yet TCRdb's version contains in-frame clones alone and is incomplete. The table includes approximately 130,000 clones, approximately 94% detected once. This sample is drawn from a study of OX40 agonist ivuxolimab in advanced cancers. Looking at the study overall: Patients received the agonistic anti-OX40 (CD134) antibody ivuxolimab.

CDR1 and CDR2 (germline): SNHLY, FYNNEI. This CDR3 is 15 amino acids long. Trimming took 5 bases from V and 0 from J; bases not matched to a gene: 4. V usage is TRBV2 and J usage is TRBJ2-3; 8 bases map to TRBD1. Sequencing used CD4+ or CD8+ T cells sorted from blood, obtained in a trial of the OX40 agonist ivuxolimab. This TCR was recovered from an adult with an advanced solid tumor such as melanoma, head and neck, liver or kidney cancer. The CDR3 DNA sequence: TGTGCCAGCAGTCGGGACAGGCATAGCACAGATACGCAGTATTTT. Its protein product is CASSRDRHSTDTQYF.